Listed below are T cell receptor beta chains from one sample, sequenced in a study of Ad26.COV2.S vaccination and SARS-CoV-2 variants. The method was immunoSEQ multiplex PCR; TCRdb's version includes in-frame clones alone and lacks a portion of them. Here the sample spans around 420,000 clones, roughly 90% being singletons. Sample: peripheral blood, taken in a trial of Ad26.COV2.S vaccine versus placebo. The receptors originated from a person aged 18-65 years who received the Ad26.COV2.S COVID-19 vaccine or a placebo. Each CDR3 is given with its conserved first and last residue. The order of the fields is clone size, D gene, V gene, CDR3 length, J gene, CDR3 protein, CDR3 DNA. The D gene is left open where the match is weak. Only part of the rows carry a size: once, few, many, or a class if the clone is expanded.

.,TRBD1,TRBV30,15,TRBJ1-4,CAWSPGTASNEKLFF,TGTGCCTGGAGTCCCGGGACAGCGTCTAATGAAAAACTGTTTTTT
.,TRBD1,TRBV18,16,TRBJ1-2,CASSPGEGQGASGYTF,TGTGCCAGCTCACCGGGAGAGGGACAGGGGGCGTCTGGCTACACCTTC
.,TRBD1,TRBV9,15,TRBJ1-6,CASSESRQGNSPLHF,TGTGCCAGCAGCGAGTCTAGACAGGGGAATTCACCCCTCCACTTT
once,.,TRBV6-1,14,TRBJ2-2,CASSDLPNTGELFF,TGTGCCAGCAGTGATTTACCGAACACCGGGGAGCTGTTTTTT
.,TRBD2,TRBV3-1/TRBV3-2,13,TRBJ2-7,CATKGSGAYEQYF,TGTGCCACAAAGGGCAGCGGGGCCTACGAGCAGTACTTC
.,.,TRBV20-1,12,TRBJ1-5,CSASRGFQPQHF,TGCAGTGCTAGTCGAGGCTTTCAGCCCCAGCATTTT
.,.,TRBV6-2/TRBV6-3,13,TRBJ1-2,CASSYSERYGYTF,TGTGCCAGCAGTTACTCCGAACGCTATGGCTACACCTTC
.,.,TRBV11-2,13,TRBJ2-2,CASSFTDTGELFF,TGTGCCAGCAGCTTTACAGACACCGGGGAGCTGTTTTTT
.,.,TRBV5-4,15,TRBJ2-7,CASSPTGGRTYEQYF,TGTGCCAGCAGTCCCACTGGGGGCCGGACCTACGAGCAGTACTTC
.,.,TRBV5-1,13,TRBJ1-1,CASSSQGNTEAFF,TGCGCCAGCAGCTCACAGGGGAACACTGAAGCTTTCTTT
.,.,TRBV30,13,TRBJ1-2,CAWNGIVRYGYTF,TGTGCCTGGAACGGGATTGTTCGCTATGGCTACACCTTC
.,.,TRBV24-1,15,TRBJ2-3,CATSGLDGRIDTQYF,TGTGCCACCAGTGGCCTGGATGGGAGGATCGATACGCAGTATTTT
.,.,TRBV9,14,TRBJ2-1,CASNSGLLSYEQFF,TGTGCCAGCAACAGTGGACTGCTAAGCTATGAGCAGTTCTTC